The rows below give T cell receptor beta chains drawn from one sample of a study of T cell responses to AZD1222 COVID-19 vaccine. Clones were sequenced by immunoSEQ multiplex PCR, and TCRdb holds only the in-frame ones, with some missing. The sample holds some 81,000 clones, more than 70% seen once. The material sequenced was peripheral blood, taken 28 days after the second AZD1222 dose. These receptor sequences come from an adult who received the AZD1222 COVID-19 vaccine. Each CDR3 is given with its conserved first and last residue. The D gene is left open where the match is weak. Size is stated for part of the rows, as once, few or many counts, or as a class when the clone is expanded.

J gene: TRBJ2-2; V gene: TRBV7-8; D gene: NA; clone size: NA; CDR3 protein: CASSLAITSGELFF; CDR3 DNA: TGTGCCAGCAGCTTGGCCATAACTAGCGGGGAGCTGTTTTTT
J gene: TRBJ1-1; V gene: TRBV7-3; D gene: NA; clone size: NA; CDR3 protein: CASSLGTSTEAFF; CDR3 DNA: TGTGCCAGCAGCTTAGGGACAAGCACTGAAGCTTTCTTT
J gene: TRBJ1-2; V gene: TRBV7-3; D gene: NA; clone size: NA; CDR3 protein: CASSPEASRNYGYTF; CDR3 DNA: TGTGCCAGCAGCCCCGAGGCTAGTCGAAACTATGGCTACACCTTC
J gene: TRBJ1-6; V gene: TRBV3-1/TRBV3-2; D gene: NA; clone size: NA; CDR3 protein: CASSPGSALNSPLHF; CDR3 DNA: TGTGCCAGCTCGCCAGGTTCAGCCCTAAATTCACCCCTCCACTTT
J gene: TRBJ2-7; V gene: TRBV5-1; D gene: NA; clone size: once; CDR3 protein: CASSLALVGSYEQYF; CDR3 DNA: TGCGCCAGCAGCTTGGCGTTGGTTGGGTCCTACGAGCAGTACTTC
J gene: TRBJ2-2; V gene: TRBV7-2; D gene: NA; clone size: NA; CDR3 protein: CASSLNGASNTGELFF; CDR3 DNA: TGTGCCAGCAGCTTAAACGGAGCGTCGAACACCGGGGAGCTGTTTTTT
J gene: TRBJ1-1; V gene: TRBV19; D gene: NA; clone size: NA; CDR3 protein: CASSIRGGLAFF; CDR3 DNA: TGTGCCAGTAGTATCCGGGGGGGGCTCGCTTTCTTT
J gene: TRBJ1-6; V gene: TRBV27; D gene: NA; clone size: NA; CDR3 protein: CASSSSPWQGRPPDNSPLHF; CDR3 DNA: TGTGCCAGCAGTTCAAGTCCTTGGCAAGGGAGACCCCCCGATAATTCACCCCTCCACTTT
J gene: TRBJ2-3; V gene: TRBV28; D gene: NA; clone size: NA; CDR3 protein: CASGLLGDTQYF; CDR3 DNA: TGTGCCAGCGGGCTTCTGGGAGATACGCAGTATTTT
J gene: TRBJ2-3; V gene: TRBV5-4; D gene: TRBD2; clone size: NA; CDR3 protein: CASSSQLAGGFTDTQYF; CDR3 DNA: TGTGCCAGCAGCTCCCAACTAGCGGGGGGATTCACAGATACGCAGTATTTT
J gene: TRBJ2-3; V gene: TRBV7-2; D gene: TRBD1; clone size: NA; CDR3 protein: CASSRRDRGLGDTQYF; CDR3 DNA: TGTGCCAGCAGCCGCCGGGACAGGGGGCTTGGAGATACGCAGTATTTT
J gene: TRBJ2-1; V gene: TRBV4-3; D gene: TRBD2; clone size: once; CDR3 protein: CASSQLLAVGSYNEQFF; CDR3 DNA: TGCGCCAGCAGCCAACTACTAGCGGTCGGATCCTACAATGAGCAGTTCTTC
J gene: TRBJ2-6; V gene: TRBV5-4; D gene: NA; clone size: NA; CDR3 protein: CASSLGGAGALRGANVLTF; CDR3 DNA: TGTGCCAGCAGCCTGGGGGGAGCGGGTGCCCTCCGTGGGGCCAACGTCCTGACTTTC
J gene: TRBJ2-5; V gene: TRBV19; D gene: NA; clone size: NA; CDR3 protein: CASRPMAQETQYF; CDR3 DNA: TGTGCCAGTAGACCCATGGCCCAAGAGACCCAGTACTTC
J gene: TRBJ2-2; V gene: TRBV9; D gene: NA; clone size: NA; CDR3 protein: CASSVYGGNTGELFF; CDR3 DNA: TGTGCCAGCAGCGTCTACGGGGGGAACACCGGGGAGCTGTTTTTT
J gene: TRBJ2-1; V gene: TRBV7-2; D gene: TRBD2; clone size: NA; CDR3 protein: CASSQQSSGGASEQFF; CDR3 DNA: TGTGCCAGCAGCCAACAATCTAGCGGGGGGGCCAGTGAGCAGTTCTTC
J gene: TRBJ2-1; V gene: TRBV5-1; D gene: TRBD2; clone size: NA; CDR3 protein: CASSLSTSGTSNEQFF; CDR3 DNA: TGCGCCAGCAGCTTGTCGACTAGCGGTACGAGTAATGAGCAGTTCTTC
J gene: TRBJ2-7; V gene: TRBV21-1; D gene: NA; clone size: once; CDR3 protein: CASSKPSRAAYEQYF; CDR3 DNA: TGTGCCAGCAGCAAACCCTCCCGGGCAGCCTACGAGCAGTACTTC
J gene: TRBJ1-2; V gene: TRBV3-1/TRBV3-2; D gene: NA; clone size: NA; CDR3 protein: CASSPDSAGYTF; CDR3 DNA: TGTGCCAGCAGCCCCGACTCGGCGGGCTACACCTTC
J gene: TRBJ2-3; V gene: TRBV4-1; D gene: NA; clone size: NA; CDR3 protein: CASSQVSGIGTDTQYF; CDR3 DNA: TGCGCCAGCAGCCAAGTCTCGGGGATCGGCACAGATACGCAGTATTTT
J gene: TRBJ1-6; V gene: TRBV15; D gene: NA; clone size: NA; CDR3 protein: CATSRDLPDTNSPLHF; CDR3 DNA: TGTGCCACCAGCAGAGATCTGCCCGATACTAATTCACCCCTCCACTTT
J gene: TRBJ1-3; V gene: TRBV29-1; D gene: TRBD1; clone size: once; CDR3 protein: CSVSDREDGTIYF; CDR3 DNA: TGCAGCGTTTCGGACAGGGAGGATGGCACCATATATTTT
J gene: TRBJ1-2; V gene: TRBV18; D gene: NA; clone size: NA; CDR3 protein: CASSQTGAAANYGYTF; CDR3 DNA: TGTGCCAGCTCGCAAACGGGTGCAGCCGCAAACTATGGCTACACCTTC